This T cell receptor (beta chain) was sequenced for a study of blood T cell repertoires in COVID-19. TCRdb's copy holds only in-frame clones and misses some; the assay was immunoSEQ multiplex PCR. The sample carries more than 200,000 clones, 86% recorded once. The receptor was isolated from a man aged 25-45 years with active or convalescent COVID-19. Input material: peripheral blood.

CDR3 sequence reads: CASSIGGLSSYEQYF. As DNA, the CDR3 is TGTGCCAGTAGTATCGGGGGGCTTAGCTCCTACGAGCAGTACTTC. The chain has TRBV19 and TRBJ2-7; D is perhaps TRBD2 (7 bases). Germline CDR1 LNHDA, CDR2 SQIVND (reference sequence). Trimming took off 3 bases at V and 0 bases at J, with 12 bases between the two ends. The CDR3 spans 15 residues.